These 16 T cell receptor beta chains share one sample of origin, sequenced in a study of cytomegalovirus exposure and HLA in healthy donors. Vbeta (60) and Jbeta (13) primers were used in the PCR. Data came from immunoSEQ multiplex PCR; TCRdb stores just in-frame clones and leaves some out. This table has about 190,000 clones, approximately 80% appearing once. Sequences were obtained from PBMCs. The receptors stem from a woman aged 25 to 39 in good health and CMV-seronegative.

This chain joins TRBV7-9 and TRBJ1-2; 9 nucleotides agree with TRBD1. V was clipped by 5 bases and J by 5 bases; unmatched bases: 9. Germline V CDR1 and CDR2: SEHNR, FQNEAQ (reference sequence). The CDR3 spans 15 residues. The DNA for the CDR3 is TGTGCCAGCAGCCTACCGGGACAGGGAGATTATGGCTACACCTTC. This codes for CASSLPGQGDYGYTF. The full variable domain, rest sourced from reference TRBV7-9 and TRBJ1-2, is DTGVSQNPRHKITKRGQNVTFRCDPISEHNRLYWYRQTLGQGPEFLTYFQNEAQLEKSRLLSDRFSAERPKGSFSTLEIQRTEQGDSAMYLCASSLPGQGDYGYTFGSGTRLTVV.

The J gene is TRBJ2-5, the V gene TRBV29-1; TRBD2 matches at 7 bases. V trimming: 6 bases; J trimming: 2 bases; junction bases outside the gene matches: 6. The germline V gene has CDR1 SQVTM and CDR2 ANQGSEA. The CDR3 totals 13 residues. The CDR3 DNA reads TGCAGCGTGTTGGGACTACAACAAGAGACCCAGTACTTC. Translated: CSVLGLQQETQYF.

The rearrangement links TRBV9 to TRBJ2-1, with D perhaps TRBD2 (6 bases). V gave up 0 bases and J gave up 6 bases, with 13 bases separating them. This CDR3 has 15 amino acids. Germline-derived CDR1 and CDR2 are SGDLS and YYNGEE. The CDR3 DNA follows: TGTGCCAGCAGCGTAGGGAGGGTGAGCGGCAATGAGCAGTTCTTC. As protein: CASSVGRVSGNEQFF.

The DNA of the CDR3 is TGTGCCAGCAGCCAAGAGTCAGGGGTAGTCGACGAGCAGTACTTC. Its protein is CASSQESGVVDEQYF. The chain couples TRBV14 to TRBJ2-7; D perhaps matches TRBD1 (6 bases). The CDR3 sequence is 15 residues long. Germline lookup yields CDR1 SGHDN and CDR2 FVKESK. Trimming stripped 0 bases from V and 5 bases from J, with 14 bases between.

The chain has TRBV7-2 and TRBJ2-1, with 9 bases matching TRBD2. The CDR3 has 15 amino acids. Unmatched junction bases numbered 5, after V lost 2 bases and J lost 6 bases. Germline lookup yields CDR1 SGHTA and CDR2 FQGNSA. The CDR3 coding sequence is TGTGCCAGCAGCTTACGACTAGCGGTAATCAATGAGCAGTTCTTC. Translated: CASSLRLAVINEQFF.

This clone was seen a handful of times. This sequence joins TRBV6-5 and TRBJ2-3; the D gene is possibly TRBD2 (5 bases). V lost 6 bases, J lost 1 base, and 14 bases lay in between. The germline CDR1 and CDR2 sequences are MNHEY and SVGAGI. The CDR3 is 15 amino acids. The CDR3 sequence: CASSSQPGGTDTQYF. The CDR3 region has the DNA TGTGCCAGCAGCTCTCAACCCGGGGGCACAGATACGCAGTATTTT.

The chain joins TRBV5-1 to TRBJ1-2; D is unresolved. The V end was cut by 5 bases, the J end by 7 bases, with 21 bases between. The CDR3 has 15 amino acids. Germline CDR1 and CDR2: SGHRS and YFSETQ. The CDR3, as DNA: TGCGCCAGCAGGTTCACCGGGAGAGGAAAACTTGGCTACACCTTC. Translation: CASRFTGRGKLGYTF.

J is TRBJ2-2 and V is TRBV10-2; possible D gene TRBD1, 5 bases. With 4 bases removed from V and 2 bases from J, the gap between germline ends came to 8 bases. CDR3 size: 14 residues. Germline V gene data show CDR1 as WSHSY and CDR2 as SAAADI. The CDR3 region is CASSVTGNTGELFF. CDR3 nucleotide sequence: TGCGCCAGCAGTGTAACAGGAAACACCGGGGAGCTGTTTTTT.

The J gene is TRBJ2-3, the V gene TRBV4-2; 11 nucleotides line up with TRBD2. This CDR3 contains 16 residues. CDR1 is LGHNA and CDR2 is YNFKEQ in the germline V gene. V trimming: 3 bases; J trimming: 4 bases; junction bases outside the gene matches: 6. The CDR3 here is CASSQVAGGGADTQYF. Here the CDR3 DNA reads TGTGCCAGCAGCCAGGTAGCGGGAGGGGGGGCAGATACGCAGTATTTT.

The rearrangement links TRBV5-6 to TRBJ1-1; D unclear. In germline, CDR1 is SGHDT, CDR2 YYEEEE. V was cut by 0 bases and J by 1 base, with 7 bases left in between. The CDR3 runs 14 residues. The CDR3 sequence is CASSLVGPNTEAFF. DNA for the CDR3: TGTGCCAGCAGCTTGGTGGGCCCGAACACTGAAGCTTTCTTT.

Note on this clone: Other DNA variants within this sample encode the same CDR3. The CDR3 bases are TGCGCCAGCAGCCAAGATGCGAGCGGGGGCACAGATACGCAGTATTTT. As protein: CASSQDASGGTDTQYF. The rearrangement joins TRBV4-1 to TRBJ2-3, with 7 positions matching TRBD2. The V gene's germline CDR1 is MGHRA and CDR2 YSYEKL. V was clipped by 0 bases and J by 1 base; unmatched bases: 4. The CDR3 covers 16 residues.

This chain connects TRBV4-3 to TRBJ2-2; TRBD2 aligns across 10 bases. CDR3 length: 15 amino acids. The V gene's germline CDR1 is LGHNA and CDR2 YSLEER. V lost 3 bases and J lost 4; bases outside the gene matches: 2. The CDR3 sequence is CASSHGLAATGELFF. Written as DNA, the CDR3 is TGCGCCAGCAGCCACGGACTAGCGGCCACCGGGGAGCTGTTTTTT.

In this sample, this clone turned up a few times. This rearrangement joins TRBV2 to TRBJ2-5; TRBD1 matches 7 bases. This CDR3 spans 15 amino acids. Germline V gene data show CDR1 as SNHLY and CDR2 as FYNNEI. V trimming: 7 bases; J trimming: 7 bases; junction bases outside the gene matches: 15. The chain's CDR3 is CASTLTRGQGVTQYF. The CDR3 DNA reads TGTGCCAGCACCCTAACAAGGGGTCAGGGGGTGACCCAGTACTTC.

This clone was detected only once. The chain combines TRBV21-1 with TRBJ1-4; TRBD1, as called in the table, went unchecked against the DNA. TRBV21-1 is reported as a pseudogene. CDR3 length equals 15 residues. The CDR3 loop reads CASSKGRTPNEKLFF. Here the CDR3 DNA reads TGTGCCAGCAGCAAAGGCCGGACACCTAATGAAAAACTGTTTTTT.

This sequence joins TRBV5-1 and TRBJ1-1; tentative D call: TRBD1 (6 bases). The CDR3 is 13 amino acids. Germline V gives CDR1 SGHRS, CDR2 YFSETQ. V lost 4 bases and J 6 bases, leaving 13 bases between the germline ends. The CDR3 region is CASSVQGESEAFF. Here the CDR3 DNA reads TGCGCCAGCAGCGTACAGGGTGAATCTGAAGCTTTCTTT.

The V gene is TRBV19, the J gene TRBJ1-2; D is perhaps TRBD1 (6 bases). The germline gives CDR1 LNHDA, CDR2 SQIVND (reference sequence). The V and J ends lost 5 bases and 0 bases respectively, with 19 bases between them. This CDR3 is built from 17 residues. The CDR3 loop reads CASSPRQDAPSNYGYTF. The DNA of the CDR3 is TGTGCCAGTAGTCCCCGACAGGACGCCCCTTCTAACTATGGCTACACCTTC.